Included here is one T cell receptor (beta chain) sequence, with context. Its antigen is undetermined. Sequencing used immunoSEQ multiplex PCR; TCRdb keeps in-frame clones, though not all of them. The table lists about 47,000 clones, around four fifths of them singletons, with 1.6% in the top ten. Autoimmune disease history or systemic immunosuppression excluded patients. The data originate from a study of OX40 agonist ivuxolimab in advanced cancers. Findings and limits, study-wide: The antigen specificity of the peripheral T cells (those that were expanded) was not determined. Clones of CD4+ and CD8+ blood T cells grew by week 6 at doses of 0.1 to 3.0 mg/kg.

The length of the CDR3 is 18 residues. J lost 4 bases, V lost 4 bases, and 12 bases had no gene match. Germline V gene lookup returns CDR1 MDHEN and CDR2 SYDVKM. The clonotype comes from an adult with an advanced solid tumor such as melanoma, head and neck, liver or kidney cancer. Source: CD4+ or CD8+ T cells sorted from blood, taken in a trial of the OX40 agonist ivuxolimab. The chain uses TRBV28 and TRBJ2-2; TRBD1 agrees at 10 bases. DNA for the CDR3: TGTGCCAGCAGTTCAGGCCGGGACAGGGGTTCGGGCACCGGGGAGCTGTTTTTT. Encoded protein: CASSSGRDRGSGTGELFF.